What follows is one TCR beta chain and its context. This clonotype was recorded many times. Its antigen target is currently unknown. Base qualities are not recorded, but no much larger clone differs from it by a single base. This sample was included in a study of regulatory T cells in long-lasting Graves disease (dated by TCRdb to the early 2020s). Study-level background: Antithyroid drugs had been taken for less than 3 months by newly diagnosed Graves' disease patients. TCR sequencing covered 13 persistent and 20 or so newly diagnosed Graves' disease patients, around 33 samples in total. Peripheral blood TCR sequencing and RNA sequencing compared persistent Graves' disease patients with newly diagnosed Graves' disease patients. The study was conducted in China and was registered as a clinical trial. Study-wide conclusions, independent of this receptor: As a limitation, the authors acknowledged that the small sample size may reduce accuracy. A larger number of public clonotypes was shared among persistent patients (under 3,000) than among newly diagnosed patients (more than 850). Preferential use of TRBV28, TRBJ1-2 and TRBJ2-5 was observed in persistent disease, whereas TRBV20-1 and TRBJ2-1 were favored in newly diagnosed disease. Because the primary lesion, thyroid tissue, could not be accessed, the study looked at peripheral blood alone. Compared with newly diagnosed patients, patients with persistent Graves' disease had lower TCR Shannon entropy and fewer highly expanded clones, which suggests clonal expansion. Sequencing and analysis were restricted to the TCR beta chain.

The library was made by multiplex PCR. TCRdb shows the sequencer as Illumina HiSeq 4000. iRepertoire HTBI primers and Arm-PCR amplification of CDR3 regions were used to construct TCR beta libraries. Before sequencing, the PCR products went through gel purification. As for the authors' bioinformatics: Gene usage analysis of CDR3 amino acid clonotypes relied on the 60 or so TRBV and about 15 TRBJ segments identified across samples. COPE and FqMerger were used to merge the filtered high-quality paired reads into contigs. Contigs were aligned with BLAST to IMGT TRBV, TRBD and TRBJ reference genes, and CDR3 was defined per IMGT. Any clonotype with a frequency above 0.1% was classified as a highly expanded clone. Shannon entropy served as the measure of repertoire diversity, while the Gini coefficient captured V-J evenness. A clonotype was considered public if more than one individual shared it. TCRdb cleaned the public reads at Q25 with fastp, built clones with MiXCR and kept in-frame beta chains. Here each entry gathers all rows of one CDR3 protein and keeps the most common genes and DNA. It is TCRdb's table, rather than the study itself, that gives the V and J calls and clone size. For this sample the table gives hundreds of thousands of distinct CDR3 sequences, of which around a sixth were detected only once. The leading ten clones occupy about 20% of the sample.

The meaning of the sample's time point label: newly diagnosed GD, antithyroid drugs for less than 3 months. For both TCR sequencing and RNA sequencing, RNA was extracted from PBMCs in TRIzol. The diagnosis of Graves' disease was made according to American Thyroid Association guidelines. Patients for the study were recruited at an endocrinology department in Xi'an, China. Each patient gave around 9.2 milliliters of peripheral blood, collected in an EDTA anticoagulant tube. Ficoll Paque Plus density gradient separation was used to isolate PBMCs, and no further T cell sorting was done. An Agilent 2100 Bioanalyzer and agarose gel were used to check RNA quality, and a NanoDrop 2000 was used to measure RNA concentration. Based on the germline V gene (reference sequence), the CDR1 and CDR2 sequences are DFQATT and SNEGSKA. From cysteine to phenylalanine, the CDR3 is 12 amino acids long. Just CDR3 DNA is preserved here, 36 bases in frame from base 1. V was cut back by 3 bases and J by 10 bases, leaving a gap of 15 bases between them.

This clonotype was obtained from a female donor with Graves disease. The V and J genes are TRBV20-1 and TRBJ1-1, with TRBD1 perhaps the D gene, on 5 matching bases. Sample: peripheral blood mononuclear cells (PBMCs), taken at new diagnosis, from a patient treated with antithyroid drugs. The DNA reads TGCAGTGCTAGGGAAGGGGAGAGGGCAGCTTTCTTT. It codes for CSAREGERAAFF.